This TCR beta chain was profiled in a study of human T cells and chemical hapten exposure. Study summary: Patients having alopecia areata, totalis or universalis were mostly female.

Time point described: patch test 2, 6 weeks after DPC sensitization. Treatment noted: therapeutic diphenylcyclopropenone sensitization with weekly scalp DPC. For this clonotype: The antigen remains undetermined.

V lost 7 bases to trimming and J lost 9 bases; unmatched junction nucleotides: 11. This CDR3 comprises 14 residues. In the study's own analysis: Individual samples carried between about 23,224 and 750,000 TCRs, with approximately 100,000 as the median. TCRdb reprocessed the RACE reads via MiXCR and lists one record per CDR3 protein. The V and J calls reflect TCRdb's pipeline rather than the authors' work. The table has some 88,000 distinct CDR3 sequences, about 10% seen once; the top ten hold less than 2.5%. Study-level results: Compared with pre-sensitization or healthy control sets, expanded TCRs clustered more.

The V gene is TRBV12-3 or TRBV12-4, the J gene TRBJ2-1, with TRBD1 matching 8 bases. The TCR was taken from a man in his forties with alopecia areata. Some clones in this sample may be carry-over from other donors' samples. Source: whole blood, taken in connection with sensitization to the hapten diphenylcyclopropenone (DPC). Here the CDR3 DNA reads TGTGCCAGCAAAGCCGGGACAGGTGGAGGTGAGCAGTTCTTC. Translation gives CASKAGTGGGEQFF.